These 21 T cell receptor beta chains were all obtained from the same sample, sequenced in a study of blood T cell repertoires in COVID-19. Sequenced by immunoSEQ multiplex PCR; TCRdb stores in-frame clones only, minus some. The table lists 150,000 to 200,000 clones, about 83% of them singletons. The sample consisted of peripheral blood. These receptors came from a woman older than 75 with acute or convalescent COVID-19.

The chain carries TRBV2 and TRBJ2-3; tentative D call: TRBD2 (5 bases). Germline loops: CDR1 SNHLY, CDR2 FYNNEI. The CDR3 length is 13 residues. V gave up 4 bases and J gave up 3 bases, with 8 bases separating them. CDR3 sequence (DNA): TGTGCCAGCAGTGTTCCGGGGACAGATACGCAGTATTTT. It yields the protein CASSVPGTDTQYF.

The chain employs TRBV20-1 and TRBJ2-1, with D possibly TRBD1 on 6 matching bases. The length of the CDR3 is 14 residues. Trimming took 4 bases from V and 2 from J, leaving 12 bases between them. Germline assignment: CDR1 DFQATT and CDR2 SNEGSKA (reference sequence). DNA of the CDR3: TGCAGTGCTAATGACAGGCGAACCTACAATGAGCAGTTCTTC. It specifies CSANDRRTYNEQFF.

The chain joins TRBV10-3 to TRBJ2-1, with 7 bases fitting TRBD1. Trimming removed 4 bases from V and 8 bases from J; junction bases left unmatched: 11. The CDR3 loop spans 15 amino acids. Germline values: CDR1 ENHRY, CDR2 SYGVKD. CDR3 loop: CAISGEAGQVDEQFF. CDR3 nucleotides: TGTGCCATCAGTGGCGAGGCTGGACAGGTCGATGAGCAGTTCTTC.

CDR3 sequence (DNA): TGTGCCAGCAGCTTTAGCGGGGGGGCCATGGGTGAGCAGTTCTTC. This translates into CASSFSGGAMGEQFF. The J gene is TRBJ2-1, the V gene TRBV11-3; TRBD2 aligns across 11 bases. Per the germline V gene, CDR1 is SGHNT and CDR2 is YENEEA. The CDR3 consists of 15 residues. Trimming took 3 bases from V and 9 from J; bases not matched to a gene: 7.

The V gene is TRBV5-6, the J gene TRBJ1-3; 7 positions match TRBD1. Germline CDR1 is SGHDT and CDR2 is YYEEEE. With 3 bases clipped from V and 1 base from J, the junction kept 10 bases outside the gene matches. The CDR3 spans 17 residues. The CDR3 coding sequence is TGTGCCAGCAGCTGGACTCCGGGACAGCTTTCTGGAAACACCATATATTTT. Translating it yields CASSWTPGQLSGNTIYF.

The chain links TRBV11-2 to TRBJ2-3; 9 bases are shared with TRBD2. V dropped 5 bases and J dropped 4; count of bases not matched to a gene: 13. CDR3 length equals 17 residues. Germline V gene sequence: CDR1 SGHAT, CDR2 FQNNGV. CDR3 nucleotide sequence: TGTGCCAGCAGCATAACCCTTCCGGGACTAGCTGCAGATACGCAGTATTTT. It codes for CASSITLPGLAADTQYF. The whole variable domain, filled in from reference TRBV11-2 and TRBJ2-3, reads EAGVAQSPRYKIIEKRQSVAFWCNPISGHATLYWYQQILGQGPKLLIQFQNNGVVDDSQLPKDRFSAERLKGVDSTLKIQPAKLEDSAVYLCASSITLPGLAADTQYFGPGTRLTVL.

The CDR3 region is CASSELTGSGSPLHF. Here the CDR3 DNA reads TGTGCCAGCAGTGAGTTGACAGGGTCCGGTTCACCCCTCCACTTT. The V gene is TRBV6-2 or TRBV6-3, the J gene TRBJ1-6; TRBD1 matches at 7 bases. Losses at the gene ends were 5 bases for V and 9 bases for J; bases not matched to a gene: 10. Looked up from germline, CDR1 is MNHEY and CDR2 is SVGEGT. CDR3 size: 15 residues.

The chain links TRBV6-5 to TRBJ1-3; TRBD1 is a possible D gene (5 bases). Germline values: CDR1 MNHEY, CDR2 SVGAGI. The CDR3 spans 16 residues. Trimming shortened V by 0 bases and J by 2 bases, and 11 bases separated the two germline ends. CDR3 nucleotides: TGTGCCAGCAGTTACTCGGGGGGTCGACCTGGAAACACCATATATTTT. It is translated as CASSYSGGRPGNTIYF.

The rearrangement joins TRBV7-9 to TRBJ2-6; TRBD2 is a possible D gene (5 bases). The CDR3 spans 17 residues. Germline CDR1 SEHNR, CDR2 FQNEAQ (reference sequence). Trimming shortened V by 1 base and J by 0 bases, and 10 bases separated the two germline ends. The CDR3 nucleotides read TGTGCCAGCAGCTTAGGTGGAGGAAGCTCTGGGGCCAACGTCCTGACTTTC. This translates into CASSLGGGSSGANVLTF.

The chain has TRBV10-3 and TRBJ2-7; maybe TRBD2 (5 bases). With 3 bases removed from V and 2 bases from J, the gap between germline ends came to 11 bases. This CDR3 contains 14 residues. Germline V gives CDR1 ENHRY, CDR2 SYGVKD. CDR3 in DNA: TGTGCCATCAGTGAATTGGACTCAACCTACGAGCAGTACTTC. It specifies CAISELDSTYEQYF.

This clone was found once. The chain combines TRBV11-1 with TRBJ2-7, with 7 positions matching TRBD1. The CDR3 contains 14 residues. Germline V CDR1 and CDR2: SGHAT, FQDESV (reference sequence). The ends lost 8 bases at V and 2 bases at J; junction bases unmatched: 9. The CDR3 DNA sequence: TGTGCCAGCGCCGGGACAGAAGAAGCCTACGAGCAGTACTTC. Its translation: CASAGTEEAYEQYF.

The rearrangement uses TRBV30 and TRBJ2-7; D not resolved. Deletions cut 1 base from V and 1 base from J, with 8 bases between. The CDR3 runs to 13 residues. CDR1 is GTSNPN, CDR2 SVGIG, per germline (reference sequence). As DNA, the CDR3 is TGTGCCTGGAGTGCGGAGCGTTCCTACGAGCAGTACTTC. Its translation: CAWSAERSYEQYF.

V usage is TRBV24-1 and J usage is TRBJ2-3; TRBD1 matches 12 bases. The CDR3 extends over 18 amino acids. V gave up 2 bases and J gave up 6 bases; unmatched junction bases: 11. Germline CDR1 KGHDR, CDR2 SFDVKD. CDR3: CATSDSRGGTGGSDTQYF. CDR3 coding DNA: TGTGCCACCAGTGATTCCCGGGGTGGGACAGGGGGCTCTGATACGCAGTATTTT.

This clone has just one count. The J gene is TRBJ2-2, the V gene TRBV10-3; D possibly corresponds to TRBD2 (5 bases). Between the trimmed V and J ends, which lost 3 bases and 1 base, there was a span of 6 bases. CDR1 and CDR2 from the germline V gene are ENHRY and SYGVKD. This CDR3 comprises 14 residues. CDR3 protein: CAISDGENTGELFF. The CDR3 DNA reads TGTGCCATCAGTGACGGGGAGAACACCGGGGAGCTGTTTTTT.

The chain's CDR3 is CASSYSDRYGYTF. CDR3 in DNA: TGTGCCAGCAGTTACTCCGACAGGTATGGCTACACCTTC. The V gene is TRBV6-6, the J gene TRBJ1-2; D might be TRBD1 (6 bases). Trimming removed 0 bases at V and 5 bases at J, with 7 bases between. Germline CDR1 and CDR2: MNHNY and SVGAGI (reference sequence). The CDR3 spans 13 residues.

The chain employs TRBV19 and TRBJ1-4; 9 positions match TRBD1. This CDR3 is built from 11 residues. J was trimmed by 14 bases and V by 7 bases; bases with no gene match: 5. Germline loops: CDR1 LNHDA, CDR2 SQIVND (reference sequence). CDR3 region: CASKTGGALFF. CDR3 nucleotides: TGTGCCAGTAAGACAGGGGGGGCTCTGTTTTTT. The whole variable domain, remainder taken from reference TRBV19 and TRBJ1-4, is DGGITQSPKYLFRKEGQNVTLSCEQNLNHDAMYWYRQDPGQGLRLIYYSQIVNDFQKGDIAEGYSVSREKKESFPLTVTSAQKNPTAFYLCASKTGGALFFGSGTQLSVL.

Only a few counts were recorded for this clone. This chain links TRBV7-3 with TRBJ2-2; 11 bases align to TRBD2. Germline V gene data show CDR1 as SGHTA and CDR2 as FQGTGA. The CDR3 spans 15 residues. Losses at the gene ends were 5 bases for V and 4 bases for J; bases not matched to a gene: 3. The DNA for the CDR3 is TGTGCCAGCAGCAGTAGCGGGGGGGCCACCGGGGAGCTGTTTTTT. Its translation: CASSSSGGATGELFF.

This chain connects TRBV6-5 to TRBJ2-7; 7 nucleotides align to TRBD2. This CDR3 is built from 15 residues. Germline values: CDR1 MNHEY, CDR2 SVGAGI. V gave up 6 bases and J gave up 2 bases; unmatched junction bases: 10. CDR3 residues: CASSSKRGTTYEQYF. CDR3 nucleotide sequence: TGTGCCAGCAGCTCAAAACGGGGGACTACCTACGAGCAGTACTTC.

In nucleotides, the CDR3 is TGTGCCAGCGGGCGGGGGGCAACGCAGTATTTT. Translated: CASGRGATQYF. The rearrangement uses TRBV27 and TRBJ2-3; the match to TRBD2 covers 8 bases. Germline lookup yields CDR1 MNHEY and CDR2 SMNVEV (reference sequence). Germline trimming cut 8 bases from V and 9 bases from J; bases unmatched to any gene: 4. This CDR3 contains 11 residues.

The chain joins TRBV7-7 to TRBJ2-3; D uncertain. V was trimmed by 5 bases and J by 3 bases, leaving 15 bases between them. In germline, CDR1 is SSHAT, CDR2 FNYEAQ (reference sequence). This CDR3 has 15 amino acids. The CDR3 loop reads CASSRGPSGTDTQYF. The CDR3 DNA follows: TGTGCCAGCAGCCGAGGCCCTAGTGGGACAGATACGCAGTATTTT.

The rearrangement links TRBV28 to TRBJ1-4, with D maybe TRBD1 (6 bases). CDR3 length equals 11 residues. Trimming cost V 4 bases and J 12 bases, with 9 bases left between them. The germline V gene encodes CDR1 MDHEN and CDR2 SYDVKM. The CDR3 sequence is CASSSYRELFF. DNA for the CDR3: TGTGCCAGCAGTTCATACAGGGAACTGTTTTTT.